Below are 21 T cell receptor beta chains sequenced from a single sample in a study of blood T cell repertoires in COVID-19. Repertoires were generated with immunoSEQ multiplex PCR, while TCRdb's copy carries only in-frame clones and drops some. Among approximately 150,000 clones listed, roughly 86% were seen once. The sample comprised peripheral blood. These receptors were taken from a woman in her forties or fifties with acute or convalescent COVID-19.

The J gene is TRBJ1-4, the V gene TRBV11-2, with a possible D match to TRBD1 (5 bases). This CDR3 is 14 amino acids long. Per germline, CDR1 SGHAT and CDR2 FQNNGV. Trimming removed 6 bases at V and 0 bases at J, with 8 bases between. CDR3 in DNA: TGTGCCAGCAGTTCAGGGCCAACTAATGAAAAACTGTTTTTT. This codes for CASSSGPTNEKLFF.

The chain links TRBV10-2 to TRBJ1-1, with D hard to call. Germline CDR1 and CDR2: WSHSY and SAAADI. The V end lost 10 bases, the J end lost 10 bases, and 16 bases lay between the germline ends. The CDR3 runs 11 residues. This CDR3 is CATESGRLAFF. The CDR3 bases are TGCGCCACCGAATCAGGAAGGCTAGCTTTCTTT.

The V call is TRBV7-6, the J call TRBJ2-2; 7 bases are shared with TRBD2. The germline CDR1 and CDR2 sequences are SGHVS and FNYEAQ. The CDR3 consists of 15 residues. With V trimmed by 2 bases and J by 5 bases, 5 bases remained unmatched. The CDR3: CASSLLAERTGELFF. The CDR3 region has the DNA TGTGCCAGCAGCTTACTAGCGGAAAGAACCGGGGAGCTGTTTTTT.

The chain couples TRBV19 to TRBJ2-1; D is perhaps TRBD1 (5 bases). Germline CDR1 is LNHDA and CDR2 is SQIVND (reference sequence). Trimming pared 5 bases from V and 5 bases from J, leaving 22 bases between. This CDR3 has 17 amino acids. CDR3 sequence: CASSFSRPQGPNNEQFF. The DNA for the CDR3 is TGTGCCAGTAGTTTCAGCCGGCCCCAGGGCCCCAACAATGAGCAGTTCTTC.

V gene TRBV5-1 combines with J gene TRBJ2-3, with a tentative D call TRBD1 (5 bases). Germline CDR1 and CDR2: SGHRS and YFSETQ. V dropped 5 bases and J dropped 0 bases, with 22 bases sitting between them. CDR3 size: 18 residues. In DNA, the CDR3 is TGCGCCAGCAGTGGGGCCCGGTTGAGTAGTTCTAGCACAGATACGCAGTATTTT. It is translated as CASSGARLSSSSTDTQYF.

The chain has TRBV3-1 (or the pseudogene TRBV3-2) and TRBJ2-7, with D tentatively TRBD1 (5 bases). The CDR3 runs to 20 residues. Trimming took 1 base from V and 0 from J, leaving 25 bases between them. Germline CDR1 LGHDT, CDR2 YNNKEL (reference sequence). CDR3 nucleotides: TGTGCCAGCAGCCAAGGACTGACACACCTTGGGCAGGGAAGCTCCTACGAGCAGTACTTC. Translating it yields CASSQGLTHLGQGSSYEQYF.

The chain uses TRBV29-1 and TRBJ1-1, with 9 bases lining up with TRBD1. The junction had 2 bases not matched to a gene; V was cut back by 5 bases and J by 1 base. The CDR3 has 13 amino acids. Per the germline V gene, CDR1 is SQVTM and CDR2 is ANQGSEA. The DNA for the CDR3 is TGCAGCGTTCGGACAGGGGAGAACACTGAAGCTTTCTTT. This encodes CSVRTGENTEAFF. Using reference TRBV29-1 and TRBJ1-1 for the parts outside the CDR3, the full variable domain is SAVISQKPSRDICQRGTSLTIQCQVDSQVTMMFWYRQQPGQSLTLIATANQGSEATYESGFVIDKFPISRPNLTFSTLTVSNMSPEDSSIYLCSVRTGENTEAFFGQGTRLTVV.

This clone was recorded only once. The chain recombines TRBV15 with TRBJ1-4; 10 nucleotides match TRBD1. This CDR3 region has 16 residues. CDR1 LNHNV and CDR2 YYDKDF come from the germline V gene (reference sequence). J gave up 7 bases and V 0 bases, and 5 bases lay outside the gene matches. CDR3 sequence: CATSRDRQGAGEKLFF. DNA for the CDR3: TGTGCCACCAGCAGAGATAGACAGGGGGCGGGTGAAAAACTGTTTTTT.

This rearrangement joins TRBV10-1 to TRBJ1-1; 7 nucleotides align to TRBD1. Trimming took 3 bases from V and 2 from J; bases not matched to a gene: 3. The germline V gene has CDR1 WNHNN and CDR2 SYGVQD (reference sequence). The CDR3 runs 14 residues. The CDR3 DNA reads as TGCGCCAGCAGTGATGGAGGGGGCAACACTGAAGCTTTCTTT. Translated: CASSDGGGNTEAFF.

J is TRBJ2-1 and V is TRBV9; 11 bases match TRBD1. The CDR3 covers 16 residues. Germline V CDR1 and CDR2: SGDLS, YYNGEE. Trimming at V came to 0 bases and at J to 8 bases, leaving 7 bases not matched to a gene. For the CDR3, the DNA is TGTGCCAGCAGCGTAGGTCGGACAGGGGGCGATTATGAGCAGTTCTTC. Encoded protein: CASSVGRTGGDYEQFF.

J is TRBJ1-2 and V is TRBV30; D remains ambiguous. V lost 2 bases to trimming and J lost 8 bases, with 12 bases between them. The CDR3 runs 12 residues. Germline CDR1 and CDR2: GTSNPN and SVGIG (reference sequence). In DNA, the CDR3 is TGTGCCTGGAGTATCTCCCTACAGGGCTACACCTTC. Translating gives CAWSISLQGYTF.

The chain couples TRBV5-5 to TRBJ2-3; 10 bases line up with TRBD2. Per the germline V gene, CDR1 is SGHKS and CDR2 is YYEKEE (reference sequence). The CDR3 has 12 residues. With 4 bases clipped from V and 11 bases from J, the junction kept 4 bases outside the gene matches. CDR3 nucleotides: TGTGCCAGCAGCCTACTAGCGGGGCTGCAGTATTTT. It codes for CASSLLAGLQYF.

The gene calls are TRBV7-6 and TRBJ2-1, with D tentatively TRBD1 (5 bases). The V end lost 4 bases, the J end lost 9 bases, and 19 bases lay between the germline ends. From germline, CDR1 is SGHVS and CDR2 FNYEAQ. The CDR3 is 15 residues long. DNA for the CDR3: TGTGCCAGCAGCTCCAACTCGCCTCAGGGTGGTGAGCAGTTCTTC. Translation gives CASSSNSPQGGEQFF.

The chain employs TRBV5-1 and TRBJ2-2; maybe TRBD2 (5 bases). The CDR3 spans 15 residues. Between the trimmed V and J ends, which lost 6 bases and 4 bases, there was a span of 16 bases. Germline V gene lookup returns CDR1 SGHRS and CDR2 YFSETQ. The CDR3 bases are TGCGCCAGCACCCAATCCGAGGGTCCCACCGGGGAGCTGTTTTTT. As protein: CASTQSEGPTGELFF. Looking up the rest from reference TRBV5-1 and TRBJ2-2 gives the full variable domain: KAGVTQTPRYLIKTRGQQVTLSCSPISGHRSVSWYQQTPGQGLQFLFEYFSETQRNKGNFPGRFSGRQFSNSRSEMNVSTLELGDSALYLCASTQSEGPTGELFFGEGSRLTVL.

This sequence joins TRBV20-1 and TRBJ2-7; D uncertain. Per the germline V gene, CDR1 is DFQATT and CDR2 is SNEGSKA (reference sequence). The CDR3 length is 11 residues. V lost 6 bases, J lost 0 bases, and 6 bases lay in between. The CDR3 sequence: CSAVSSYEQYF. In DNA form, the CDR3 reads TGCAGTGCCGTTTCCTCCTACGAGCAGTACTTC.

The chain has TRBV28 and TRBJ1-2; maybe TRBD1 (6 bases). V was trimmed by 2 bases and J by 3 bases, leaving 16 bases between them. From germline, CDR1 is MDHEN and CDR2 SYDVKM. This CDR3 spans 16 amino acids. CDR3 sequence reads: CASSLRGGAFDYGYTF. The CDR3 DNA is TGTGCCAGCAGTTTAAGGGGGGGGGCATTTGACTATGGCTACACCTTC.

V usage is TRBV4-2 and J usage is TRBJ2-7; 7 bases match TRBD2. V trimming: 1 base; J trimming: 5 bases; junction bases outside the gene matches: 8. Germline V CDR1 and CDR2: LGHNA, YNFKEQ. The CDR3 consists of 15 residues. This chain's CDR3 is CASSQVGRDYNEQYF. In DNA, the CDR3 is TGTGCCAGCAGCCAAGTAGGCCGGGACTACAACGAGCAGTACTTC.

The V call is TRBV5-1, the J call TRBJ2-7, with a possible D match to TRBD1 (6 bases). Germline V CDR1 and CDR2: SGHRS, YFSETQ. This CDR3 comprises 14 residues. V gave up 1 base and J gave up 3 bases, with 11 bases separating them. CDR3 nucleotide sequence: TGCGCCAGCAGCTTGTTATCAGGGGACTACGAGCAGTACTTC. Translation gives CASSLLSGDYEQYF.

The chain links TRBV7-8 to TRBJ2-5; D is undetermined. This CDR3 has 15 residues. Germline V gives CDR1 SGHVS, CDR2 FQNEAQ. V shed 3 bases and J shed 3 bases, with 14 bases lying between them. CDR3: CASSLALRIEETQYF. DNA for the CDR3: TGTGCCAGCAGCTTGGCCCTCAGGATTGAAGAGACCCAGTACTTC.

This clone was found once. V gene TRBV10-3 combines with J gene TRBJ2-7, with 10 nucleotides matching TRBD2. V lost 3 bases to trimming and J lost 4 bases; unmatched junction nucleotides: 3. CDR1 is ENHRY, CDR2 SYGVKD, per germline. This CDR3 spans 14 amino acids. The CDR3 DNA reads TGTGCCATCAGTGAAGGTAGCGGGGGGTACGAGCAGTACTTC. Translating gives CAISEGSGGYEQYF.

The chain has TRBV3-1 (or the pseudogene TRBV3-2) and TRBJ2-7; 9 positions match TRBD2. Germline V gene lookup returns CDR1 LGHDT and CDR2 YNNKEL (reference sequence). This CDR3 region has 19 residues. J lost 4 bases, V lost 4 bases, and 20 bases had no gene match. CDR3 sequence: CASSPRGSGGLSSFYEQYF. The CDR3 DNA sequence: TGTGCCAGCAGCCCCCGGGGTAGCGGGGGCCTCTCCTCCTTTTACGAGCAGTACTTC.